Detailed here is one T cell receptor (beta chain). The data belong to a study of T cell changes during pregnancy in multiple sclerosis. Clones were read by immunoSEQ multiplex PCR, and TCRdb kept only the in-frame ones, dropping some. The table lists tens of thousands of clones, approximately 91% of them singletons, with 1.5% to 2% in the top ten. V lost 1 base and J lost 0, with 19 bases in between. This CDR3 region has 18 residues. Germline loops: CDR1 SGHDT, CDR2 YYEEEE. The rearrangement uses TRBV5-6 and TRBJ1-1; D possibly corresponds to TRBD1 (5 bases). The specimen comprised peripheral blood, sampled in the first trimester of pregnancy. This clonotype was sampled from a female donor with multiple sclerosis, enrolled in a pregnancy study. The CDR3: CASSLRGRQKLLNTEAFF. CDR3 coding DNA: TGTGCCAGCAGCTTGAGGGGCAGACAGAAACTTTTGAACACTGAAGCTTTCTTT.